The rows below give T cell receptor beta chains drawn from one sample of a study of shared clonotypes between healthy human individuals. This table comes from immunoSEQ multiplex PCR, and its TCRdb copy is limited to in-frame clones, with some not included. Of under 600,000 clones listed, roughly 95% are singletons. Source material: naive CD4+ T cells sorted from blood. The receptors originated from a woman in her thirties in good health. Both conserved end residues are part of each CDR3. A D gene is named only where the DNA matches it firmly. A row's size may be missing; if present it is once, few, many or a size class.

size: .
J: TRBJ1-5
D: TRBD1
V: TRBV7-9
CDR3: CASSETGHNQPQHF
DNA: TGTGCCAGCAGCGAGACAGGGCACAATCAGCCCCAGCATTTT

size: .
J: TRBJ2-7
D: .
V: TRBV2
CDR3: CASREAGGAKGEQYF
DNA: TGTGCCAGCAGGGAGGCGGGCGGGGCCAAGGGCGAGCAGTACTTC

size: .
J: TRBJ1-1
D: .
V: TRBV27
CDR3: CASSSYRKNTEAFF
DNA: TGTGCCAGCAGTTCGTACAGAAAGAACACTGAAGCTTTCTTT

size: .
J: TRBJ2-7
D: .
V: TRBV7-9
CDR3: CASSPLVYEDEQYF
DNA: TGTGCCAGCAGCCCCTTGGTGTATGAGGACGAGCAGTACTTC

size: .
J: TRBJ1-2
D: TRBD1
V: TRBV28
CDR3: CASSFIGQGDGYTF
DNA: TGTGCCAGCAGTTTCATAGGACAGGGCGATGGCTACACCTTC

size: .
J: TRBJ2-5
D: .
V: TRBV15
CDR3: CATSSANLVSDRLGQETQYF
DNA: TGTGCCACCAGCAGTGCTAATCTCGTTTCGGATCGTCTGGGGCAAGAGACCCAGTACTTC

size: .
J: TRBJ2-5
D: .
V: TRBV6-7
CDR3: CARPAVRGLEYF
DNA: TGTGCCAGACCTGCGGTGCGGGGTTTGGAGTACTTC

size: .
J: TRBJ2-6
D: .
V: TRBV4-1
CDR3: CASSQHNGQSGANVLTF
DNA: TGCGCCAGCAGCCAACATAACGGACAGTCTGGGGCCAACGTCCTGACTTTC

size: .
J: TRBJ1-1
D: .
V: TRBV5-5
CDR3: CASSSTHGGLRAFF
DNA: TGTGCCAGCAGCTCGACCCACGGGGGGCTGAGGGCTTTCTTT

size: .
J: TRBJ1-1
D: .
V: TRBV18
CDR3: CASTGLRDTEAFF
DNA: TGTGCCAGCACGGGCCTAAGGGACACTGAAGCTTTCTTT

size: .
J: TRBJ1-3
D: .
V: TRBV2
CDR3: CASSERGGNTIYF
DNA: TGTGCCAGCAGTGAAAGGGGGGGAAACACCATATATTTT

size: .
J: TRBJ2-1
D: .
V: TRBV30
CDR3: CAWSVERSHGGTAPANEQFF
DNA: TGTGCCTGGAGTGTAGAACGGTCCCATGGCGGGACAGCCCCCGCCAATGAGCAGTTCTTC

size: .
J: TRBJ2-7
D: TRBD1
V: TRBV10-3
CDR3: CAISGGTGSEQYF
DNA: TGTGCCATCAGTGGAGGGACAGGCAGCGAGCAGTACTTC

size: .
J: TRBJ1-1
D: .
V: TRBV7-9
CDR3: CASSLEGNTEAFF
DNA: TGTGCCAGCAGCTTGGAGGGGAACACTGAAGCTTTCTTT

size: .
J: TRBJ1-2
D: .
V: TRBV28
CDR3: CASSLFVGIGNYGYTF
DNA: TGTGCCAGCAGCCTATTTGTCGGTATTGGCAACTATGGCTACACCTTC

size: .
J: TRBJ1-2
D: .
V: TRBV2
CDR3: CASRAVRGRNYGYTF
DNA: TGTGCCAGCAGAGCCGTCAGGGGCAGGAACTATGGCTACACCTTC

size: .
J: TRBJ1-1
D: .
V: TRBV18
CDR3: CASSSQRGNTEAFF
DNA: TGTGCCAGCTCCTCCCAAAGGGGGAACACTGAAGCTTTCTTT

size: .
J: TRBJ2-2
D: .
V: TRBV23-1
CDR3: CASSHGSPGELFF
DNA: TGCGCCAGCAGTCATGGATCGCCCGGGGAGCTGTTTTTT

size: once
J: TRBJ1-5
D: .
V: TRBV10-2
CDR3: CASRGGGASGQPQHF
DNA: TGCGCCAGCAGAGGCGGGGGGGCCTCGGGACAGCCCCAGCATTTT

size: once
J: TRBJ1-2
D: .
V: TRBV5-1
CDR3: CASSLAQYNYGYTF
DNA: TGCGCCAGCAGCTTGGCCCAGTATAACTATGGCTACACCTTC

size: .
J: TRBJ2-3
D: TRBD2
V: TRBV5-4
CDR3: CASSHLGLAGVSTDTQYF
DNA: TGTGCCAGCAGCCACCTAGGACTAGCGGGGGTTAGCACAGATACGCAGTATTTT

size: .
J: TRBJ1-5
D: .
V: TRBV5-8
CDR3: CASSPIEVRQPQHF
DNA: TGTGCCAGCAGCCCAATCGAGGTCCGTCAGCCCCAGCATTTT

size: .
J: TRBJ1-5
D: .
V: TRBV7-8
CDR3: CASSLGQEGIQPQHF
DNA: TGTGCCAGCAGCTTAGGACAGGAGGGTATTCAGCCCCAGCATTTT

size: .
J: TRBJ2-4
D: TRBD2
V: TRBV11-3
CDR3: CASSPISGGGPPSVKNIQYF
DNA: TGTGCCAGCAGCCCGATATCGGGGGGAGGGCCCCCGTCGGTCAAAAACATTCAGTACTTC

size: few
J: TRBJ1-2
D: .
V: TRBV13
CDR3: CASSTTGAGGYGYTF
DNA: TGTGCCAGCAGCACTACGGGGGCGGGAGGGTATGGCTACACCTTC

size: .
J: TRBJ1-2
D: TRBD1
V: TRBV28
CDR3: CASRRDGTGENYTF
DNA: TGTGCCAGCAGACGCGATGGGACAGGGGAAAACTACACCTTC

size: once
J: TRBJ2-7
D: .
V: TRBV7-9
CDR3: CASSLGGGDPPYEQYF
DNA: TGTGCCAGCAGCTTAGGGGGAGGAGACCCGCCCTACGAGCAGTACTTC

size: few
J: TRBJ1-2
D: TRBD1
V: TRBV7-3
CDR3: CASSPGQGGYGYTF
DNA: TGTGCCAGCAGCCCGGGACAGGGCGGCTATGGCTACACCTTC

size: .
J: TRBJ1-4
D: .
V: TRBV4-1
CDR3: CASSQGQLTNEKLFF
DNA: TGCGCCAGCAGCCAAGGCCAGCTGACTAATGAAAAACTGTTTTTT

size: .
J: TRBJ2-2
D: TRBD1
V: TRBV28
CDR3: CASRTGQRLGELFF
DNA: TGTGCCAGCAGGACGGGACAGCGACTCGGGGAGCTGTTTTTT

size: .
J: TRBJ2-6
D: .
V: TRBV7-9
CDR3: CASSLALGGWTGANVLTF
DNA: TGTGCCAGCAGCTTAGCGCTTGGGGGTTGGACTGGGGCCAACGTCCTGACTTTC

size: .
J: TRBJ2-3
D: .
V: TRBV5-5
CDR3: CASSTLSRGTDTQYF
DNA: TGTGCCAGCAGCACCCTGTCTAGGGGCACAGATACGCAGTATTTT

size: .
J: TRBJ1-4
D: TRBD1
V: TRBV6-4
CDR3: CASSPGGFNEKLFF
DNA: TGTGCCAGCAGCCCAGGGGGCTTTAATGAAAAACTGTTTTTT